This T cell receptor beta chain was sequenced in a study of identical twins (dated by TCRdb to about 2016). With respect to the entire study: To test whether fetal clonotypes persist, the study used deep sequencing on TCR alpha and beta repertoires from monozygotic twins, unrelated adults of various ages, and cord blood. Replicate twin experiments were performed at different times using different library preparation protocols to rule out contamination. What the research found in general, with its limitations: Fewer insertions were carried by abundant cord blood beta clonotypes, a similar but weaker trend appeared in young adult naive repertoires, and no such trend appeared in memory repertoires. Excess twin sharing in beta out-of-frame sequences was weaker because fewer shared sequences lowered the signal-to-noise ratio. Zero-insertion analyses could be partly confounded by invariant T cells such as MAIT and iNKT, though diverse VJ usage argued against such confounding for most clonotypes. Compared with coincidental sharing between unrelated individuals, out-of-frame TCR alpha sequences shared between twins had an excess of sequences with low generation probability. Conclusions relied on cross-sectional statistical analysis, since the same donors could not be followed over many years. In monozygotic twins, out-of-frame TCR alpha sharing was systematically underestimated by recombination models, although the models agreed with sharing between unrelated individuals.

Every donor in the study was a healthy Caucasian. The study also sequenced three unrelated non-twin adults: a male aged 18 to 30, a male aged 50 to 60 and a female aged 50 to 60. Miltenyi CD45RO+ enrichment and human naive T-cell isolation kits were used to isolate memory (CD45RO+) and naive T cells from PBMC. Trimming costs V 6 bases and J 6 bases, and their ends lie 18 bases apart. Measured from the cysteine to the phenylalanine, the CDR3 is 15 residues long. The kept DNA is CDR3 alone, 45 bases in frame from the first base. Based on the germline V gene, the CDR1 and CDR2 sequences are SGHVS and FNYEAQ. This clonotype has a count of ten or more. This clone's antigen is unknown. No qualities accompany the bases; no much larger clone lies one base away. Library preparation employed 5' RACE. Sequencing relied on an Illumina HiSeq 2000. A universal primer binding site was introduced by template switching, and a unique molecular identifier was present in the final cDNA, enabling accurate counting of TCR cDNA molecules. Specific primers in the conserved constant-segment region were used to synthesize first-strand cDNA for the TCR alpha and beta chains. To control for contamination, every cDNA library was double barcoded, receiving both a SMART-Mk sample barcode and Illumina barcodes. TruSeq adapter sequences and Illumina sample barcodes were added in two successive PCR steps. TCR alpha and beta cDNA libraries were sequenced on the Illumina HiSeq platform with custom primers. In the original analysis: Unique molecular identifiers were extracted from raw reads with MiGEC, and CDR3 positions were determined with MiXCR. Recombination models were inferred per individual with the repgenHMM and IGoR tools using an EM algorithm. Shared clonotypes were analyzed with the tcR package in R, and sharing was normalized by the product of cloneset sizes. To study raw recombination without the effects of thymic and clonal selection, out-of-frame nonproductive sequences were analyzed. TCRdb itself trimmed the public reads at Q25 with fastp, ran MiXCR and retained productive beta chains. A single entry per CDR3 protein holds the most common genes and DNA from its merged rows. The V and J calls, along with clone size, are taken from TCRdb and not from the paper's own processing. This sample is represented by 450,000 or so distinct CDR3 sequences; 15% to 20% of them were singletons. More than 10% of the sample rests with the top ten.

The receptor was derived from a man between 45 and 60 years old in good health. Sequenced: naive T cells sorted from blood. The label giving this sample's cell subset or site can be read as: cells isolated with a human naive T-cell isolation kit. The rearrangement combines TRBV7-6 with TRBJ2-1, with TRBD2 as a weak D call on 5 bases. The DNA reads as follows: TGTGCCAGCAGGTCCCGAGTCGGAGGTCGCAATGAGCAGTTCTTC. Its product reads: CASRSRVGGRNEQFF.